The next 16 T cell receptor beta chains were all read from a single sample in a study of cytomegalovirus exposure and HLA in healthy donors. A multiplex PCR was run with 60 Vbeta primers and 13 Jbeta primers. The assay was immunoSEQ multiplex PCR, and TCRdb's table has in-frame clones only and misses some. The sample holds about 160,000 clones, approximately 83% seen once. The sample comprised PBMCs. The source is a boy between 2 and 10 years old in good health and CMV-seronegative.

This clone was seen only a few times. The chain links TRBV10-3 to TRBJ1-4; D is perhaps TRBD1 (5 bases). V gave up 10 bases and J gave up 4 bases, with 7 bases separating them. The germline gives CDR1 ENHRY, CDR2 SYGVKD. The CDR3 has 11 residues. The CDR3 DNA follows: TGTGCCACCCAGGGTAATGAAAAACTGTTTTTT. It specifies CATQGNEKLFF.

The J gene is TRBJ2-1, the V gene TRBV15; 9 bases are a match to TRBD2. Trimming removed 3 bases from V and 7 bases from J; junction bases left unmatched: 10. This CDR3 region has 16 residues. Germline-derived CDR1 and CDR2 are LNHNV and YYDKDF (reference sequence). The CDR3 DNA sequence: TGTGCCACCAGCAGGTCGGGACTAGCATTTATGAATGAGCAGTTCTTC. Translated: CATSRSGLAFMNEQFF.

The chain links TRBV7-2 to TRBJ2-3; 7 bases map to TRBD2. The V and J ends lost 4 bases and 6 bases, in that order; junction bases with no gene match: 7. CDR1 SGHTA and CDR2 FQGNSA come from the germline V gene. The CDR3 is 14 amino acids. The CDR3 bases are TGTGCCAGCAGCTCTGAACCAGCGGGGGATACGCAGTATTTT. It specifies CASSSEPAGDTQYF. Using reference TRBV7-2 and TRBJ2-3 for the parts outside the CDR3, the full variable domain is GAGVSQSPSNKVTEKGKDVELRCDPISGHTALYWYRQSLGQGLEFLIYFQGNSAPDKSGLPSDRFSAERTGGSVSTLTIQRTQQEDSAVYLCASSSEPAGDTQYFGPGTRLTVL.

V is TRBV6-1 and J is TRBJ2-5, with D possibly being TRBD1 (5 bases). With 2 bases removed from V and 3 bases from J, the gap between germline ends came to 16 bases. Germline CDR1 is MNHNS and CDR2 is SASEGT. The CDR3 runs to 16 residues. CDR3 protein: CASSEQAGSSKETQYF. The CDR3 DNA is TGTGCCAGCAGTGAACAAGCAGGGTCCTCGAAAGAGACCCAGTACTTC.

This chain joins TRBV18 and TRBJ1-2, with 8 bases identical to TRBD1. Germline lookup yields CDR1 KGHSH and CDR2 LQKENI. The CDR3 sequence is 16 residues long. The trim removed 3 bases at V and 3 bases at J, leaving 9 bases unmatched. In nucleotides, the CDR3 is TGTGCCAGCTCACCTACCGTGGGACAGGCCTACTATGGCTACACCTTC. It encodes CASSPTVGQAYYGYTF.

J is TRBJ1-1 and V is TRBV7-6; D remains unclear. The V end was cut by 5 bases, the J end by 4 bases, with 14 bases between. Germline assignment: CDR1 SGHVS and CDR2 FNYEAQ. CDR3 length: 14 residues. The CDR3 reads CASSPIGEGTEAFF. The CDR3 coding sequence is TGTGCCAGCAGCCCTATTGGAGAGGGCACTGAAGCTTTCTTT.

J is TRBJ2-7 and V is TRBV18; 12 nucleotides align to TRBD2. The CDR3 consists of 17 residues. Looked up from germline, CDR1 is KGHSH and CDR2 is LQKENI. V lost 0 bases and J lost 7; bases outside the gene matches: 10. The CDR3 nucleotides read TGTGCCAGCTCACCACCCGGGACTAGCGGGCTTCTGAGGGAGCAGTACTTC. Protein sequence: CASSPPGTSGLLREQYF.

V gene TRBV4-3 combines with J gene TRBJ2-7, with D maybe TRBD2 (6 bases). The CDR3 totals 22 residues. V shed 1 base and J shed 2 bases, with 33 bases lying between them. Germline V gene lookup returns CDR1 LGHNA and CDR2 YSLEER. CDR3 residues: CASSQGWEVEPTSRGFPYEQYF. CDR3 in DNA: TGCGCCAGCAGCCAAGGTTGGGAGGTTGAGCCAACTAGCCGGGGATTCCCCTACGAGCAGTACTTC.

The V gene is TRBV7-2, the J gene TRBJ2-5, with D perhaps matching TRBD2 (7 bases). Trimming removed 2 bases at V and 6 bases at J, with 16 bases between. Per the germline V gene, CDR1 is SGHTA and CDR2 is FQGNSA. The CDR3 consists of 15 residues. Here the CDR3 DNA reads TGTGCCAGCAGCTTAACAAGGGGGGGGGCCCAGACCCAGTACTTC. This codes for CASSLTRGGAQTQYF.

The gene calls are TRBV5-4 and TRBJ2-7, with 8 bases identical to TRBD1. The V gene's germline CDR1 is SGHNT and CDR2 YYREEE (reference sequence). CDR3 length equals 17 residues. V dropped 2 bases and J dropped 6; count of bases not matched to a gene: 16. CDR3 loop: CASSFGPKDRGKSEQYF. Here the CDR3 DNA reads TGTGCCAGCAGCTTCGGGCCTAAAGACAGGGGCAAAAGCGAGCAGTACTTC.

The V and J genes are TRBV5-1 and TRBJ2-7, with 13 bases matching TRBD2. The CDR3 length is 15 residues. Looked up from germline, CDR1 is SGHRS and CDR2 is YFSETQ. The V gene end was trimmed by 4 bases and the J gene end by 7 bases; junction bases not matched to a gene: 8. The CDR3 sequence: CASSQTSGRPWEQYF. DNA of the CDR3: TGCGCCAGCAGCCAGACTAGCGGGAGGCCTTGGGAGCAGTACTTC.

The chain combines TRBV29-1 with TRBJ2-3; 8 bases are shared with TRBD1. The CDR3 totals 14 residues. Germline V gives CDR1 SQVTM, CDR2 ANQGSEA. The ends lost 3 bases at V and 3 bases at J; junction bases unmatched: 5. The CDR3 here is CSVESRDRTDTQYF. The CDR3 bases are TGCAGCGTTGAGTCCCGGGACAGGACAGATACGCAGTATTTT.

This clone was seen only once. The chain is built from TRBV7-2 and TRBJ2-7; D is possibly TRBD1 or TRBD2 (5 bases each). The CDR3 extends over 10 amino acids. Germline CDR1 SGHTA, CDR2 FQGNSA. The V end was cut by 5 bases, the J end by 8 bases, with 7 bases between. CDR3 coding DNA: TGTGCCAGCAGCCAGGGACAGCAGTACGTC. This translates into CASSQGQQYV.

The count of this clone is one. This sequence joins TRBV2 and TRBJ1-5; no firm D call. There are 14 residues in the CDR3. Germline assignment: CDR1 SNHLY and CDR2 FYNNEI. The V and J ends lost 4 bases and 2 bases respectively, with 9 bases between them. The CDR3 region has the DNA TGTGCCAGCAGTGGTTCGGGAGGCAATCAGCCCCAGCATTTT. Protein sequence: CASSGSGGNQPQHF.

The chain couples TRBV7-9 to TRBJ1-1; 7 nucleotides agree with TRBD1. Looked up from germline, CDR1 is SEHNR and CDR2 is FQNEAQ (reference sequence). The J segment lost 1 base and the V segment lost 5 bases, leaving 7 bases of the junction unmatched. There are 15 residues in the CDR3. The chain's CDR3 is CASSHGRTGNTEAFF. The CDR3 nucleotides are TGTGCCAGCAGCCACGGAAGGACAGGGAACACTGAAGCTTTCTTT.

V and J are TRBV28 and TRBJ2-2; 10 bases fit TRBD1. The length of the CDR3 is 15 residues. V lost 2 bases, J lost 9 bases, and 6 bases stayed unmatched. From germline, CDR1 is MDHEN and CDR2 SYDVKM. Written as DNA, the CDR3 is TGTGCCAGCAGTTTACCTGACAGGGGGCTCAGGGAGCTGTTTTTT. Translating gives CASSLPDRGLRELFF.